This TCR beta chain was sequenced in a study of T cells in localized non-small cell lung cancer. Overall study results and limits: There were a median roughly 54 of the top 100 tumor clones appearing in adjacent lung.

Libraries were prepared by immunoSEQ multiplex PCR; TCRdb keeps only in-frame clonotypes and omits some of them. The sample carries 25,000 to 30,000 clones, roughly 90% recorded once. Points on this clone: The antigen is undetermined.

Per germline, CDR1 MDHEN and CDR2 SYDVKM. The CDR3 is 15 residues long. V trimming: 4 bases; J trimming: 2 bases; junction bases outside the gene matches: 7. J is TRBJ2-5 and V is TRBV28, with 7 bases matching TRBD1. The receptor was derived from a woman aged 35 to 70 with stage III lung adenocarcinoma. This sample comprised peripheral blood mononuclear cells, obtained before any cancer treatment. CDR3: CASSSTNRGQETQYF. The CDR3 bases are TGTGCCAGCAGTTCGACCAACAGGGGTCAAGAGACCCAGTACTTC.